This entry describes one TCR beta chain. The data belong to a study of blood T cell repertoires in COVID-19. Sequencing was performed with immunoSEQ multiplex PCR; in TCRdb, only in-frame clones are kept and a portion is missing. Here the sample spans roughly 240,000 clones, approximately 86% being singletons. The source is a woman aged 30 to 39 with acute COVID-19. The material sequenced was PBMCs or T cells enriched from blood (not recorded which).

The CDR3 region is CASSYTRQGRQPQHF. The CDR3 bases are TGTGCCAGCAGTTACACACGACAGGGACGTCAGCCCCAGCATTTT. The rearrangement links TRBV6-2 or TRBV6-3 to TRBJ1-5; 7 positions match TRBD1. This CDR3 contains 15 residues. CDR1 MNHEY and CDR2 SVGEGT come from the germline V gene. V trimming: 2 bases; J trimming: 6 bases; junction bases outside the gene matches: 7.